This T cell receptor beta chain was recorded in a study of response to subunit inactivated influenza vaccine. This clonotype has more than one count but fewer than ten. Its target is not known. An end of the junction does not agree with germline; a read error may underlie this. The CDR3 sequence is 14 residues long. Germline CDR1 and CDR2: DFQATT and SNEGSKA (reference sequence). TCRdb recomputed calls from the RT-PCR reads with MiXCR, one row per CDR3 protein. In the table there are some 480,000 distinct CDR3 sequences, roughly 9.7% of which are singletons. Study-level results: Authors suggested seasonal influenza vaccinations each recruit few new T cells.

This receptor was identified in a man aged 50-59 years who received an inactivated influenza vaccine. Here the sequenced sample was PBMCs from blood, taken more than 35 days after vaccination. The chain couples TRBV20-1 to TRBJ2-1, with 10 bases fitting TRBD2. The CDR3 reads CSPSRLAGANEQFF. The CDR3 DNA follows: TGCAGTCCTAGCAGGCTAGCGGGAGCCAATGAGCAGTTCTTC.